Listed here is a single T cell receptor (beta chain). The CDR3 consists of 13 residues. Between the trimmed V and J ends, which lost 6 bases and 1 base, there was a span of 9 bases. The germline V gene encodes CDR1 MNHEY and CDR2 SVGAGI. The sample belongs to a study of blood T cell repertoires in COVID-19. Study in general: In each case, the material was cDNA or gDNA derived from T cells, B-cell-depleted T cells, or PBMCs.

Clones were read by immunoSEQ multiplex PCR, and TCRdb kept only the in-frame ones, dropping some. Of approximately 300,000 clones in the sample, around 90% were seen once. The material sequenced was PBMCs or T cells enriched from blood (not recorded which). V is TRBV6-5 and J is TRBJ1-1, with D unclear. The clonotype comes from a woman under 30 with acute COVID-19. CDR3 sequence reads: CASSGERNTEAFF. CDR3 in DNA: TGTGCCAGCAGCGGGGAAAGGAACACTGAAGCTTTCTTT.